This entry lists 21 T cell receptor beta chains sequenced from one sample in a study of T cells after yellow fever vaccination (dated by TCRdb to about 2019). Receptor libraries were prepared by 5' RACE. The data were produced on an Illumina HiSeq 2500. TCRdb handled the public reads itself, with Q25 trimming in fastp and clone calling in MiXCR, and kept productive beta chains. Each record represents a unique CDR3 protein, reported with the most common genes and DNA among its rows. The sample table holds some 300,000 distinct CDR3 sequences, of which around 8.1% were seen once. 15% to 20% of the sample is in the top ten clones. In light of the paper, this sample's treatment or condition label describes: live attenuated yellow fever vaccine strain. Specimen: PBMCs, collected approximately 40 days after the first yellow fever vaccination. The receptors here all came from a man in his late teens or twenties who received the YFV17D yellow fever vaccine.

This clonotype was picked up many times. The gene calls are TRBV7-2 and TRBJ2-2; D might be TRBD2 (7 bases). The CDR3 runs to 16 residues. Trimming pared 1 base from V and 5 bases from J, leaving 14 bases between. Germline loops: CDR1 SGHTA, CDR2 FQGNSA. The CDR3 sequence: CASSLDGGANTGELFF. In DNA, the CDR3 is TGTGCCAGCAGCTTAGATGGGGGGGCTAATACCGGGGAGCTGTTTTTT.

This clonotype was observed a few times. The V and J genes are TRBV6-1 and TRBJ1-3; possible D gene TRBD1, 5 bases. The CDR3 is made up of 15 amino acids. The V end was cut by 6 bases, the J end by 0 bases, with 12 bases between. Germline lookup yields CDR1 MNHNS and CDR2 SASEGT. CDR3 sequence: CASSSGHLSGNTIYF. As DNA, the CDR3 is TGTGCCAGCAGCAGTGGACATCTCTCTGGAAACACCATATATTTT.

Only a few counts were recorded for this clonotype. The CDR3 nucleotides are TGTGCCACCGCCCCGGGGACAGGGACGAACTATGGCTACACCTTC. Translated, it gives CATAPGTGTNYGYTF. The chain employs TRBV10-3 and TRBJ1-2; 9 bases align to TRBD1. With V trimmed by 10 bases and J by 2 bases, 11 bases remained unmatched. Germline V gene data show CDR1 as ENHRY and CDR2 as SYGVKD. The CDR3 runs to 15 residues.

There are a few counts of this clonotype. The J gene is TRBJ2-3, the V gene TRBV27; possibly TRBD1 or TRBD2 for D (7 bases each). The CDR3 contains 15 residues. Germline CDR1 and CDR2: MNHEY and SMNVEV (reference sequence). V dropped 4 bases and J dropped 5 bases, with 16 bases sitting between them. CDR3 loop: CASSYRGGGVDTQYF. CDR3 coding DNA: TGTGCCAGCAGTTACAGGGGTGGGGGGGTAGATACGCAGTATTTT.

The rearrangement uses TRBV4-3 and TRBJ2-3, with D uncertain. The CDR3 runs 15 residues. Germline assignment: CDR1 LGHNA and CDR2 YSLEER. V was trimmed by 0 bases and J by 8 bases, leaving 15 bases between them. This CDR3 is CASSQDRNPRATQYF. CDR3 nucleotides: TGCGCCAGCAGCCAAGATCGTAACCCTAGAGCTACGCAGTATTTT.

This clonotype was found many times. The chain joins TRBV15 to TRBJ2-5, with D unresolved. Germline V lookup: CDR1 LNHNV, CDR2 YYDKDF (reference sequence). CDR3 length equals 16 residues. Trimming pared 0 bases from V and 3 bases from J, leaving 14 bases between. The CDR3 reads CATSRDSGQPKETQYF. The CDR3 DNA follows: TGTGCCACCAGCAGAGATTCGGGTCAGCCCAAAGAGACCCAGTACTTC.

The sample holds a few counts of this clonotype. The chain uses TRBV10-1 and TRBJ2-2; D gene unclear. This CDR3 is 15 amino acids long. Germline V gives CDR1 WNHNN, CDR2 SYGVQD (reference sequence). Trimming removed 2 bases at V and 5 bases at J, with 12 bases between. The CDR3 reads CASSEQKGMTGELFF. The CDR3 DNA reads TGCGCCAGCAGTGAGCAAAAAGGCATGACCGGGGAGCTGTTTTTT.

This clonotype has at least ten counts. The chain links TRBV4-3 to TRBJ2-7; possible D gene TRBD1, 5 bases. V lost 2 bases and J lost 1, with 15 bases in between. CDR1 and CDR2 (germline): LGHNA, YSLEER. This CDR3 is built from 16 residues. The CDR3 spells CASSQRTGRPSYEQYF. The CDR3 DNA reads as TGCGCCAGCAGCCAACGTACAGGCCGACCTTCCTACGAGCAGTACTTC.

The gene calls are TRBV6-5 and TRBJ1-5; tentatively, D is TRBD1 (6 bases). Trimming took 2 bases from V and 5 from J, leaving 13 bases between them. CDR1 is MNHEY and CDR2 is SVGAGI in the germline V gene. CDR3 length: 15 amino acids. This CDR3 is CASSYGTKGHQPQHF. The DNA of the CDR3 is TGTGCCAGCAGTTACGGGACAAAGGGACATCAGCCCCAGCATTTT.

The table lists this clonotype with many counts. The V call is TRBV7-3, the J call TRBJ2-3; 12 bases fit TRBD1. V lost 5 bases to trimming and J lost 4 bases; unmatched junction nucleotides: 1. The germline V gene encodes CDR1 SGHTA and CDR2 FQGTGA. The CDR3 extends over 14 amino acids. The CDR3 coding sequence is TGTGCCAGCAGCGGGACAGGGGGCTCAGATACGCAGTATTTT. Protein: CASSGTGGSDTQYF.

This clonotype was detected a few times. The chain links TRBV7-2 to TRBJ2-1; tentative D call: TRBD1 (6 bases). The CDR3 has 14 residues. In germline, CDR1 is SGHTA, CDR2 FQGNSA. V lost 5 bases, J lost 3 bases, and 11 bases lay in between. The CDR3 spells CASSRQQGYNEQFF. CDR3 in DNA: TGTGCCAGCAGCCGGCAACAGGGCTACAATGAGCAGTTCTTC.

This clonotype occurred many times. This chain links TRBV7-2 with TRBJ2-2; TRBD2 aligns across 10 bases. Germline lookup yields CDR1 SGHTA and CDR2 FQGNSA. The CDR3 spans 15 residues. The trim removed 3 bases at V and 6 bases at J, leaving 4 bases unmatched. The CDR3 DNA follows: TGTGCCAGCAGCTTGAGCGGGGGGGCCCCCGGGGAGCTGTTTTTT. Translated: CASSLSGGAPGELFF.

CDR3 residues: CASSLGDYLNEKLFF. The DNA of the CDR3 is TGCGCCAGCAGCTTGGGCGATTACCTGAATGAAAAACTGTTTTTT. The chain has TRBV5-1 and TRBJ1-4; D gene unclear. Germline CDR1 and CDR2: SGHRS and YFSETQ. Trimming took off 0 bases at V and 5 bases at J, with 11 bases between the two ends. There are 15 residues in the CDR3.

This clonotype was found a few times. The chain joins TRBV18 to TRBJ1-5, with unresolved D. Per germline, CDR1 KGHSH and CDR2 LQKENI. The CDR3 has 13 amino acids. V lost 3 bases, J lost 7 bases, and 10 bases lay in between. CDR3 loop: CASSPTEEQPQHF. CDR3 sequence (DNA): TGTGCCAGCTCACCCACGGAGGAGCAGCCCCAGCATTTT.

Only a few counts were recorded for this clonotype. This rearrangement joins TRBV7-9 to TRBJ1-1; unclear D gene. Trimming cost V 6 bases and J 2 bases, with 4 bases left between them. CDR1 and CDR2 (germline): SEHNR, FQNEAQ (reference sequence). CDR3 length: 11 amino acids. The CDR3: CASRKNTEAFF. CDR3 nucleotides: TGTGCCAGCAGGAAAAACACTGAAGCTTTCTTT.

This clonotype was recorded many times. The V gene is TRBV3-1, the J gene TRBJ2-5, with 9 positions matching TRBD2. V was clipped by 4 bases and J by 1 base; unmatched bases: 7. The germline gives CDR1 LGHDT, CDR2 YNNKEL (reference sequence). This CDR3 comprises 16 residues. The CDR3 region is CASSPSLAGLQETQYF. DNA of the CDR3: TGTGCCAGCAGCCCCAGCCTAGCGGGGCTCCAAGAGACCCAGTACTTC.

This clonotype has only a few counts. V is TRBV7-2 and J is TRBJ2-5, with 7 bases matching TRBD2. The germline gives CDR1 SGHTA, CDR2 FQGNSA. After removal of 4 bases from V and 4 bases from J, the junction contained 6 bases not matched to a gene. This CDR3 spans 14 amino acids. The CDR3 DNA sequence: TGTGCCAGCAGCTCTCGACTAGCTTCAGAGACCCAGTACTTC. This sequence encodes CASSSRLASETQYF.

Only a few counts were recorded for this clonotype. The rearrangement joins TRBV20-1 to TRBJ2-1; D may correspond to TRBD1 or TRBD2 (5 bases each). V gave up 6 bases and J gave up 7 bases, with 13 bases separating them. CDR3 length: 12 residues. Looked up from germline, CDR1 is DFQATT and CDR2 is SNEGSKA (reference sequence). The CDR3 reads CSARDHRNEQFF. The DNA of the CDR3 is TGCAGTGCGAGGGACCACCGGAATGAGCAGTTCTTC.

V is TRBV6-1 and J is TRBJ1-6; D gene unclear. The germline V gene has CDR1 MNHNS and CDR2 SASEGT. The CDR3 sequence is 14 residues long. V was clipped by 11 bases and J by 1 base, with 12 bases between them. The CDR3 DNA reads TGTGCCGTTAAGACAAGGTCCTATAATTCACCCCTCCACTTT. Translating it yields CAVKTRSYNSPLHF.

This clonotype was seen a handful of times. The CDR3 DNA reads TGCAGTGCTCACCCGGGGGGGTCCTTAAATGAGCAGTTCTTC. This codes for CSAHPGGSLNEQFF. The J gene is TRBJ2-1, the V gene TRBV20-1, with 8 bases that match TRBD2. The CDR3 has 14 residues. Per germline, CDR1 DFQATT and CDR2 SNEGSKA (reference sequence). Germline trimming cut 5 bases from V and 7 bases from J; bases unmatched to any gene: 10.

This clonotype has a handful of counts. This sequence joins TRBV20-1 and TRBJ2-1; 13 nucleotides match TRBD2. V shed 0 bases and J 8 bases; nucleotides not matched to a gene: 4. This CDR3 region has 15 residues. Germline CDR1 and CDR2: DFQATT and SNEGSKA (reference sequence). CDR3 loop: CSARDGTSGVYEQFF. In DNA form, the CDR3 reads TGCAGTGCTAGAGATGGGACTAGCGGGGTCTATGAGCAGTTCTTC.